This T cell receptor beta chain originates from a study of cytomegalovirus exposure and HLA in healthy donors. The overall study: The approximately 120 validation repertoires were reported in a later analysis to have been generated on the same platform as the roughly 700 first-cohort repertoires.

The protocol was immunoSEQ multiplex PCR, while the TCRdb copy is restricted to in-frame clones and leaves out a portion. The data show 120,000 to 150,000 clones, about 90% seen once. With V trimmed by 6 bases and J by 4 bases, 9 bases remained unmatched. CDR1 and CDR2 (germline): SGHVS, FQNEAQ. The CDR3 runs 15 residues. General study findings and limits: The study flagged fewer than 200 TCR beta chains as cytomegalovirus-associated. First-cohort TCR clusters tended to co-occur in the 90 to 150 validation repertoires, a later analysis found. Specificity of a few CMV-associated chains for CMV antigens was verified in vitro.

This clone is a singleton in its sample. The antigen is not known. This clonotype was obtained from a woman in her late teens or twenties in good health and CMV-seropositive. V gene TRBV7-8 combines with J gene TRBJ2-7; 10 nucleotides line up with TRBD2. The material sequenced was PBMCs. CDR3 amino acids: CASSSPGLALYEQYF. CDR3 coding DNA: TGTGCCAGCAGTTCGCCGGGACTAGCGTTATACGAGCAGTACTTC.